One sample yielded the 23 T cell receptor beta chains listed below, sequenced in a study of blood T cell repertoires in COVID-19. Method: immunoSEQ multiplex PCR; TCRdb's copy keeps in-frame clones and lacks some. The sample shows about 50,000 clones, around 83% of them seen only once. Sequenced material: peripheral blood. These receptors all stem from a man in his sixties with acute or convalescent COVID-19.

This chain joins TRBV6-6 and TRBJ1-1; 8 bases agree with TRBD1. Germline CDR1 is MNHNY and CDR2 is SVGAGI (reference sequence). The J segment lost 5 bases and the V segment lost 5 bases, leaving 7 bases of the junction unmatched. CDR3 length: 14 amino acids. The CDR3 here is CASSPGQGRTEAFF. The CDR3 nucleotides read TGTGCCAGCAGTCCTGGACAGGGAAGAACTGAAGCTTTCTTT.

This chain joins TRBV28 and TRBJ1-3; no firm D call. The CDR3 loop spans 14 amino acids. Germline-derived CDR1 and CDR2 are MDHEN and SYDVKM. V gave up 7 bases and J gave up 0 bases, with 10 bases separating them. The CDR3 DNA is TGTGCCAGCAAGGAGCCCGTCTCTGGAAACACCATATATTTT. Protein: CASKEPVSGNTIYF.

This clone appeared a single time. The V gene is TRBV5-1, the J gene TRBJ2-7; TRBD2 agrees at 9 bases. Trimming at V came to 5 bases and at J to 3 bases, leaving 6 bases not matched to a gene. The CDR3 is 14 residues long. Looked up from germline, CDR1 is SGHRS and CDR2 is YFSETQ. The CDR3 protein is CASRRGGDFYEQYF. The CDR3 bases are TGCGCCAGCAGGCGGGGGGGAGACTTCTACGAGCAGTACTTC. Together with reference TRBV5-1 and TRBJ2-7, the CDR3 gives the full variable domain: KAGVTQTPRYLIKTRGQQVTLSCSPISGHRSVSWYQQTPGQGLQFLFEYFSETQRNKGNFPGRFSGRQFSNSRSEMNVSTLELGDSALYLCASRRGGDFYEQYFGPGTRLTVT.

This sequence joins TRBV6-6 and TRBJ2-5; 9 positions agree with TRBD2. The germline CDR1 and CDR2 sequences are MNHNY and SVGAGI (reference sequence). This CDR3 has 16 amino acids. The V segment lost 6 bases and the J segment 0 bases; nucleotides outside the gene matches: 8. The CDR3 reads CASREGVAGDQETQYF. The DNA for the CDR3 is TGTGCCAGCAGGGAGGGGGTAGCGGGAGACCAAGAGACCCAGTACTTC.

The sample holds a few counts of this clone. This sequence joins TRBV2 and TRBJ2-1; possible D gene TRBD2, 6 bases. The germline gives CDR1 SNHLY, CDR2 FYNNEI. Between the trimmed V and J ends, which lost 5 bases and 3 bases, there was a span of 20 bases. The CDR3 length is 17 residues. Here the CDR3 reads CASSRAIRDSDYNEQFF. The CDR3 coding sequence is TGTGCCAGCAGTCGTGCCATCCGGGACTCCGACTACAATGAGCAGTTCTTC.

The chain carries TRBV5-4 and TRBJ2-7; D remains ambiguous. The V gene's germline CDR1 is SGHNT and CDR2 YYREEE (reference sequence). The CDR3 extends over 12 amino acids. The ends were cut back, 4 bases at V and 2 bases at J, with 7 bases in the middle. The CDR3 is CASSLGTYEQYF. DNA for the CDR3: TGTGCCAGCAGCCTAGGAACCTACGAGCAGTACTTC.

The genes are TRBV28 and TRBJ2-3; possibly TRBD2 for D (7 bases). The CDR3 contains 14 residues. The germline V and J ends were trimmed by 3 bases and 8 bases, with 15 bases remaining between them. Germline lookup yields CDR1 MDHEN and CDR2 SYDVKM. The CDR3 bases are TGTGCCAGCAGTTTGGGGGGGGCACTCTCTACGCAGTATTTT. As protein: CASSLGGALSTQYF. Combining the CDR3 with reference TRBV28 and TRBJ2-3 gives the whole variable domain DVKVTQSSRYLVKRTGEKVFLECVQDMDHENMFWYRQDPGLGLRLIYFSYDVKMKEKGDIPEGYSVSREKKERFSLILESASTNQTSMYLCASSLGGALSTQYFGPGTRLTVL.

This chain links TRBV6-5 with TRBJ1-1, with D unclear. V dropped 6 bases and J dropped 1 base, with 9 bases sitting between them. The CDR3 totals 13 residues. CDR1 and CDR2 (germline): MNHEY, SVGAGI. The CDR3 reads CASSFIWNTEAFF. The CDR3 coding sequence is TGTGCCAGCAGCTTTATTTGGAACACTGAAGCTTTCTTT.

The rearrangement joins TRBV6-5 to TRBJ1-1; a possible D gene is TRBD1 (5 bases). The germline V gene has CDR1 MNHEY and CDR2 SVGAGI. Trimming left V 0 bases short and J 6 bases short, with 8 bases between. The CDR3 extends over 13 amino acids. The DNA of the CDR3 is TGTGCCAGCAGTTACTCTAGGACATCTGAAGCTTTCTTT. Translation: CASSYSRTSEAFF.

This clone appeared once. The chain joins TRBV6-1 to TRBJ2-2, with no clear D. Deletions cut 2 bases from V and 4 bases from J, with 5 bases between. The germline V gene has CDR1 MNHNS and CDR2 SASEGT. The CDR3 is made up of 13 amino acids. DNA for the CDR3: TGTGCCAGCAGTGAAATCGGCACCGGGGAGCTGTTTTTT. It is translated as CASSEIGTGELFF.

The CDR3 sequence is CASSALGTRENEQFF. CDR3 in DNA: TGTGCCAGCAGCGCCCTGGGTACCAGGGAAAATGAGCAGTTCTTC. The gene calls are TRBV7-9 and TRBJ2-1, with D possibly matching TRBD1 (5 bases). The CDR3 has 15 residues. Trimming cost V 5 bases and J 7 bases, with 18 bases left between them. CDR1 SEHNR and CDR2 FQNEAQ come from the germline V gene (reference sequence).

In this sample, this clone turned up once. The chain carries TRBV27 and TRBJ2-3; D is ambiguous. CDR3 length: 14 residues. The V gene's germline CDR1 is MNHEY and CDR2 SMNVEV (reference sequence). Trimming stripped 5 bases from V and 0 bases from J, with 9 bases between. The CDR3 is CASSSVFSTDTQYF. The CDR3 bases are TGTGCCAGCAGTAGCGTTTTTAGCACAGATACGCAGTATTTT.

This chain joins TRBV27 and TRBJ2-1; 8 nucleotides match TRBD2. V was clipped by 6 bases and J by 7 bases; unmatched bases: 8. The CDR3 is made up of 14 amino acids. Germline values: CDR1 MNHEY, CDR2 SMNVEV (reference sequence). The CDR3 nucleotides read TGTGCCAGCAGCGAGCGGGAGATTCGGAATGAGCAGTTCTTC. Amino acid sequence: CASSEREIRNEQFF.

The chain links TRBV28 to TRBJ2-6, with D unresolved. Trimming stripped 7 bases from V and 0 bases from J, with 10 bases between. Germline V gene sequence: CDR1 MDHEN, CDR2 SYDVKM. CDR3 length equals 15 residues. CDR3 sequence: CASTGRNSGANVLTF. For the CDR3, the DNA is TGTGCCAGCACCGGCAGGAACTCTGGGGCCAACGTCCTGACTTTC.

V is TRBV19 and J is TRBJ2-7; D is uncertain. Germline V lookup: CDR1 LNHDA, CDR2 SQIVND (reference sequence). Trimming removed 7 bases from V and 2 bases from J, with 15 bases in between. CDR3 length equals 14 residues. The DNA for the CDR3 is TGTGCCAGTAAGAAGCCTACCCCCCCCTACGAGCAGTACTTC. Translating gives CASKKPTPPYEQYF.

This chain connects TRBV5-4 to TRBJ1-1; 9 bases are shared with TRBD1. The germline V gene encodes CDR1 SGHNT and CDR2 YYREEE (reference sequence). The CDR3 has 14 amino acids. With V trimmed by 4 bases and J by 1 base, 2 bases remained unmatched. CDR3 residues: CASSQTGGNTEAFF. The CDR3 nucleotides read TGTGCCAGCAGCCAGACAGGGGGGAACACTGAAGCTTTCTTT.

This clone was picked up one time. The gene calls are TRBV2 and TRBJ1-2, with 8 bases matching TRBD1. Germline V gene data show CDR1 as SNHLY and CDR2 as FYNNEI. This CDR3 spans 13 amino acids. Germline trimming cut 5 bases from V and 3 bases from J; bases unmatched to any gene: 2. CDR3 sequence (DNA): TGTGCCAGCAGTCAACAGGGGGACTATGGCTACACCTTC. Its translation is CASSQQGDYGYTF.

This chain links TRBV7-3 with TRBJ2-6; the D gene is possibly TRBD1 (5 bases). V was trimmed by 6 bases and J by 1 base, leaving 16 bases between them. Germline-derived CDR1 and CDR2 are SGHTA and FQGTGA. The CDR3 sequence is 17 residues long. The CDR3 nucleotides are TGTGCCAGCAGTTCCCGACAGTTGGGGTCTGGGGCCAACGTCCTGACTTTC. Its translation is CASSSRQLGSGANVLTF.

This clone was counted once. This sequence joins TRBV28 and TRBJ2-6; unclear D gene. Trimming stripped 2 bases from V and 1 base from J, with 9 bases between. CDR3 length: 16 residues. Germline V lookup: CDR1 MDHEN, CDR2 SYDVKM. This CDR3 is CASSLGQSSGANVLTF. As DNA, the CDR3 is TGTGCCAGCAGTTTAGGGCAGTCGTCTGGGGCCAACGTCCTGACTTTC.

CDR3 residues: CASSQGRNTEAFF. CDR3 nucleotides: TGTGCCAGCAGCCAAGGCAGGAACACTGAAGCTTTCTTT. V usage is TRBV3-1 (or the pseudogene TRBV3-2) and J usage is TRBJ1-1; the D is unclear. Trimming removed 1 base at V and 1 base at J, with 4 bases between. Germline V gene sequence: CDR1 LGHDT, CDR2 YNNKEL (reference sequence). CDR3 length: 13 residues.

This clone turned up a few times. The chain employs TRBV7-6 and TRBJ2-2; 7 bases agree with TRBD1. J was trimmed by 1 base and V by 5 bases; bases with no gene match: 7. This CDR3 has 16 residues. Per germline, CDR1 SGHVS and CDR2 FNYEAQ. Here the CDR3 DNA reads TGTGCCAGCAGCCCAGAACAGGGGATGAACACCGGGGAGCTGTTTTTT. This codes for CASSPEQGMNTGELFF.

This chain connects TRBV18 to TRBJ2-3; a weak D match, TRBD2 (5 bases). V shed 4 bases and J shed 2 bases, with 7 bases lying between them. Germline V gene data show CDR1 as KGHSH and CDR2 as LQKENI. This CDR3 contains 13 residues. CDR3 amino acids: CASSLRDTDTQYF. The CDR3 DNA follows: TGTGCCAGCTCACTACGGGACACAGATACGCAGTATTTT.

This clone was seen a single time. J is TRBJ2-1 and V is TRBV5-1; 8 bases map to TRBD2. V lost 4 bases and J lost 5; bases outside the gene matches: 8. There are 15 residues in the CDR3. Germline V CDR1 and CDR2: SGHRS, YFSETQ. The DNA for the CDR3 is TGCGCCAGCAGCCCCCAAGCGGGAGCGGACAATGAGCAGTTCTTC. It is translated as CASSPQAGADNEQFF.